This T cell receptor (beta chain) was retrieved from a study of blood T cell repertoires in COVID-19. In the original processing: Amplified reference gene primers provided the basis for estimating nucleated cell counts. Assay used: immunoSEQ multiplex PCR; TCRdb lists only in-frame clones, some missing. That table is the source of V, J and clone size, and D and trimming were worked out from the DNA. The sample shows about 170,000 clones, 70% to 85% of them seen only once. Participants' own reports of clinical history determined their cohort assignment. Cohort 3 donors were reported recovered after two negative PCRs, clearance, or symptom resolution. CDR3 size: 16 residues. CDR1 and CDR2 from the germline V gene are LGHNA and YSLEER. V gave up 0 bases and J gave up 4 bases; unmatched junction bases: 1.

The chain combines TRBV4-3 with TRBJ2-3; 13 nucleotides line up with TRBD2. Sequencing was performed on PBMCs or T cells enriched from blood (not recorded which). The TCR comes from a man in his forties or fifties who had recovered from COVID-19. The CDR3 DNA sequence: TGCGCCAGCAGCCAAGAACTAGCGGGGGGGCCAGATACGCAGTATTTT. Residues: CASSQELAGGPDTQYF.